Following are 25 T cell receptor beta chains from one sample sequenced in a study of cytomegalovirus exposure and HLA in healthy donors. Use of 60 Vbeta and 13 Jbeta primers characterized the PCR. Repertoires were generated with immunoSEQ multiplex PCR, while TCRdb's copy carries only in-frame clones and drops some. The table has about 93,000 clones, 80% seen once. The sequencing input was PBMCs. These receptors were obtained from a young man in good health and CMV-seronegative.

The chain uses TRBV28 and TRBJ2-5; D is perhaps TRBD1 (6 bases). From germline, CDR1 is MDHEN and CDR2 SYDVKM. V gave up 4 bases and J gave up 3 bases, with 12 bases separating them. CDR3 size: 14 residues. This CDR3 reads CASSSPGVEETQYF. DNA for the CDR3: TGTGCCAGCAGTTCCCCAGGGGTGGAAGAGACCCAGTACTTC.

The chain uses TRBV9 and TRBJ1-3, with 9 nucleotides matching TRBD1. The germline gives CDR1 SGDLS, CDR2 YYNGEE. V lost 3 bases and J lost 9; bases outside the gene matches: 4. CDR3 length: 13 amino acids. In DNA, the CDR3 is TGTGCCAGCAGCGGACCGGGACAGGGCACCATATATTTT. Translation: CASSGPGQGTIYF.

This clone was found once. V usage is TRBV29-1 and J usage is TRBJ1-1; D call uncertain. The CDR3 is made up of 13 amino acids. CDR1 is SQVTM and CDR2 is ANQGSEA in the germline V gene. V lost 4 bases to trimming and J lost 4 bases, with 13 bases between them. The CDR3 bases are TGCAGCGTTGTAAGAGGGTTAGGCACTGAAGCTTTCTTT. Translation gives CSVVRGLGTEAFF.

This chain joins TRBV7-2 and TRBJ1-2, with TRBD1 matching over 10 bases. Germline lookup yields CDR1 SGHTA and CDR2 FQGNSA. This CDR3 is 14 amino acids long. Trimming at V came to 7 bases and at J to 7 bases, leaving 9 bases not matched to a gene. Here the CDR3 reads CASTLRQGAFGYTF. For the CDR3, the DNA is TGTGCCAGCACCTTGCGACAGGGGGCATTTGGCTACACCTTC.

This clone was detected only a few times. This rearrangement joins TRBV5-4 to TRBJ2-3, with 7 bases matching TRBD2. Looked up from germline, CDR1 is SGHNT and CDR2 is YYREEE (reference sequence). The CDR3 is 16 amino acids. After removal of 4 bases from V and 4 bases from J, the junction contained 12 bases not matched to a gene. The DNA for the CDR3 is TGTGCCAGCAGCAGGGGCTGGACTAGTCCGGCAGATACGCAGTATTTT. This codes for CASSRGWTSPADTQYF.

The CDR3 sequence: CASSLQGLTEKLFF. In DNA form, the CDR3 reads TGTGCCAGCAGCCTACAGGGCCTTACTGAAAAACTGTTTTTT. V is TRBV4-2 and J is TRBJ1-4, with D possibly matching TRBD1 (6 bases). V dropped 4 bases and J dropped 7 bases, with 13 bases sitting between them. The CDR3 consists of 14 residues. CDR1 is LGHNA and CDR2 is YNFKEQ in the germline V gene.

The V call is TRBV5-1, the J call TRBJ1-4; D might be TRBD1 (5 bases). Trimming removed 3 bases from V and 11 bases from J, with 17 bases in between. This CDR3 has 14 residues. Germline-derived CDR1 and CDR2 are SGHRS and YFSETQ. CDR3 sequence: CASSSDTQMGKLFF. CDR3 DNA sequence: TGCGCCAGCAGCTCGGACACCCAAATGGGTAAACTGTTTTTT.

This clone was picked up one time. The chain is built from TRBV6-5 and TRBJ2-7; TRBD2 aligns across 13 bases. The length of the CDR3 is 15 residues. Germline V gene data show CDR1 as MNHEY and CDR2 as SVGAGI. J was trimmed by 0 bases and V by 5 bases; bases with no gene match: 1. CDR3 coding DNA: TGTGCCAGCAGTAGACTAGCGGGGGGCTCCTACGAGCAGTACTTC. It yields the protein CASSRLAGGSYEQYF.

The rearrangement joins TRBV29-1 to TRBJ2-2; TRBD1 is a possible D gene (5 bases). Germline lookup yields CDR1 SQVTM and CDR2 ANQGSEA. V lost 4 bases to trimming and J lost 6 bases, with 12 bases between them. The CDR3 length is 13 residues. CDR3 DNA sequence: TGCAGCGTTGGTACAGGTCGGGCCGGGGAGCTGTTTTTT. Translation: CSVGTGRAGELFF.

The chain links TRBV19 to TRBJ1-2; possibly TRBD1 for D (6 bases). Germline CDR1 reads LNHDA; CDR2 reads SQIVND (reference sequence). This CDR3 has 14 amino acids. Trimming shortened V by 4 bases and J by 5 bases, and 14 bases separated the two germline ends. The CDR3, as DNA: TGTGCCAGTAGTAAACAGGGCACGACTTATGGCTACACCTTC. It is translated as CASSKQGTTYGYTF. Full variable domain (remainder filled in from reference TRBV19 and TRBJ1-2): DGGITQSPKYLFRKEGQNVTLSCEQNLNHDAMYWYRQDPGQGLRLIYYSQIVNDFQKGDIAEGYSVSREKKESFPLTVTSAQKNPTAFYLCASSKQGTTYGYTFGSGTRLTVV.

This clone was observed many times. CDR3 DNA: TGTGCCAGCAGCCAGGGACTAGCTCCCTCCTACGAGCAGTACTTC. It yields the protein CASSQGLAPSYEQYF. The chain has TRBV14 and TRBJ2-7, with 9 bases aligning to TRBD2. The CDR3 extends over 15 amino acids. From germline, CDR1 is SGHDN and CDR2 FVKESK. The trim removed 3 bases at V and 0 bases at J, leaving 3 bases unmatched.

The chain links TRBV10-2 to TRBJ2-5; 11 bases map to TRBD1. The DNA matches TRBJ2-7 better at its end, which makes the J call doubtful. The germline gives CDR1 WSHSY, CDR2 SAAADI. This CDR3 region has 16 residues. The DNA for the CDR3 is TGCGCCAGCAGTGATGTACCGGGACAGGGGGCCTACGAGCAGTACTTC. Its protein is CASSDVPGQGAYEQYF.

The chain joins TRBV5-1 to TRBJ1-1, with D tentatively TRBD1 (6 bases). V shed 4 bases and J shed 4 bases, with 14 bases lying between them. CDR1 is SGHRS, CDR2 YFSETQ, per germline. This CDR3 region has 14 residues. CDR3 sequence reads: CASSARGEGTEAFF. For the CDR3, the DNA is TGCGCCAGCAGCGCGAGGGGGGAGGGCACTGAAGCTTTCTTT.

The gene calls are TRBV5-5 and TRBJ2-7; the D gene is possibly TRBD1 (6 bases). In germline, CDR1 is SGHKS, CDR2 YYEKEE (reference sequence). V shed 6 bases and J shed 4 bases, with 17 bases lying between them. The CDR3 totals 14 residues. This CDR3 reads CASTRPGTGYEQYF. CDR3 DNA sequence: TGTGCCAGCACACGACCGGGAACAGGGTACGAGCAGTACTTC.

Regarding this clone: Other nucleotide sequences in the sample specify the same CDR3. Written as DNA, the CDR3 is TGCGCCAGCAGCCAAAAGGCCTCGGGGGTCCCCGACTATGGCTACACCTTC. Translation: CASSQKASGVPDYGYTF. This chain links TRBV4-3 with TRBJ1-2, with a tentative D call TRBD1 (5 bases). This CDR3 has 17 residues. Germline V gene sequence: CDR1 LGHNA, CDR2 YSLEER. V lost 2 bases, J lost 3 bases, and 19 bases lay in between.

The chain joins TRBV10-3 to TRBJ2-7; 11 bases are shared with TRBD1. After removal of 5 bases from V and 4 bases from J, the junction contained 4 bases not matched to a gene. CDR1 and CDR2 (germline): ENHRY, SYGVKD. The length of the CDR3 is 14 residues. The CDR3 loop reads CAISNRDRGYEQYF. CDR3 DNA sequence: TGTGCCATCAGTAACCGGGACAGGGGGTACGAGCAGTACTTC.

V is TRBV6-5 and J is TRBJ1-2; possibly TRBD1 for D (5 bases). The CDR3 extends over 15 amino acids. The germline gives CDR1 MNHEY, CDR2 SVGAGI. Trimming took 5 bases from V and 2 from J, leaving 15 bases between them. The CDR3 DNA sequence: TGTGCCAGCAGTCCAGTAGGGGCTGGCAACTATGGCTACACCTTC. This codes for CASSPVGAGNYGYTF.

The V gene is TRBV5-1, the J gene TRBJ1-1, with 7 nucleotides matching TRBD1. The CDR3 is 13 residues long. The trim removed 6 bases at V and 5 bases at J, leaving 7 bases unmatched. Germline V gives CDR1 SGHRS, CDR2 YFSETQ. CDR3 residues: CASTDRVSTEAFF. CDR3 bases: TGCGCCAGCACCGACAGGGTGTCGACTGAAGCTTTCTTT.

V gene TRBV6-1 combines with J gene TRBJ2-1; 10 nucleotides line up with TRBD1. J was trimmed by 3 bases and V by 4 bases; bases with no gene match: 6. The CDR3 loop spans 16 amino acids. Germline CDR1 reads MNHNS; CDR2 reads SASEGT. The DNA for the CDR3 is TGTGCCAGCAGTGGCCCGAGGACAGGGGGCTACAATGAGCAGTTCTTC. This sequence encodes CASSGPRTGGYNEQFF.

The chain combines TRBV11-3 with TRBJ2-3; TRBD2 matches 7 bases. Germline V gene data show CDR1 as SGHNT and CDR2 as YENEEA. The CDR3 covers 14 residues. Trimming removed 5 bases from V and 8 bases from J; junction bases left unmatched: 10. CDR3 DNA sequence: TGTGCCAGCAGCCCAGGGACCCCGGGGGGTACGCAGTATTTT. Translated, it gives CASSPGTPGGTQYF.

The rearrangement links TRBV11-2 to TRBJ1-2; TRBD1 agrees at 7 bases. This CDR3 has 14 amino acids. Per germline, CDR1 SGHAT and CDR2 FQNNGV. With 0 bases clipped from V and 6 bases from J, the junction kept 4 bases outside the gene matches. The CDR3 nucleotides read TGTGCCAGCAGCTTAGACCTAGACAGGGATGGCTACACCTTC. This translates into CASSLDLDRDGYTF.

This chain joins TRBV7-2 and TRBJ2-7; maybe TRBD2 (6 bases). Trimming removed 5 bases from V and 2 bases from J, with 10 bases in between. Germline loops: CDR1 SGHTA, CDR2 FQGNSA. There are 13 residues in the CDR3. The CDR3 spells CASSTWGAYEQYF. In DNA, the CDR3 is TGTGCCAGCAGCACTTGGGGGGCCTACGAGCAGTACTTC.

V usage is TRBV7-2 and J usage is TRBJ1-1; tentative D call: TRBD1 (5 bases). Trimming shortened V by 5 bases and J by 0 bases, and 10 bases separated the two germline ends. The CDR3 is made up of 14 amino acids. Germline V CDR1 and CDR2: SGHTA, FQGNSA. CDR3 DNA sequence: TGTGCCAGCAGCACCTGGGGGGTGAACACTGAAGCTTTCTTT. This encodes CASSTWGVNTEAFF.

V usage is TRBV4-1 and J usage is TRBJ2-7, with D possibly TRBD2 on 5 matching bases. Germline V gives CDR1 MGHRA, CDR2 YSYEKL. This CDR3 spans 15 amino acids. The V end lost 1 base, the J end lost 0 bases, and 10 bases lay between the germline ends. The CDR3 reads CASSQGTPSSYEQYF. The CDR3 coding sequence is TGCGCCAGCAGCCAAGGGACTCCTTCCTCCTACGAGCAGTACTTC.

Written as DNA, the CDR3 is TGTGCCAGCAGCCTCCCCGGGTACGAGCAGTACTTC. This sequence encodes CASSLPGYEQYF. The rearrangement joins TRBV27 to TRBJ2-7; no definite D call. V was shortened by 6 bases and J by 4 bases, with 10 bases between the two germline ends. The CDR3 sequence is 12 residues long. CDR1 and CDR2 from the germline V gene are MNHEY and SMNVEV (reference sequence).